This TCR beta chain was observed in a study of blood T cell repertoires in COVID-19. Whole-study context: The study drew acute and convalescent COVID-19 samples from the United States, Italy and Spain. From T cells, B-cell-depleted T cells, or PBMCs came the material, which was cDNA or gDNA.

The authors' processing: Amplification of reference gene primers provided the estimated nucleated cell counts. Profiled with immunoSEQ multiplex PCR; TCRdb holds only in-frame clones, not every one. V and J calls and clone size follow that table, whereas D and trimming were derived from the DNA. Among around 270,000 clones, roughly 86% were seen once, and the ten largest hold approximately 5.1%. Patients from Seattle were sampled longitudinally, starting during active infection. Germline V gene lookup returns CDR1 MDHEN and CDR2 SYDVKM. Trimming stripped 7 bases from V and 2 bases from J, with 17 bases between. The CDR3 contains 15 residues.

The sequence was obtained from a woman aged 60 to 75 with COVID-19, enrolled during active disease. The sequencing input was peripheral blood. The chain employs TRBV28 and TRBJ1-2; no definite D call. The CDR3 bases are TGTGCCAGCACCCATCGGAGGCAGGCCAACTATGGCTACACCTTC. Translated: CASTHRRQANYGYTF.